Listed here are 10 T cell receptor beta chains from one sample, sequenced in a study of shared clonotypes between healthy human individuals. Assay used: immunoSEQ multiplex PCR; TCRdb lists only in-frame clones, some missing. Of around 2.1 million clones listed, approximately 94% are singletons. Sequencing was done on a sample of naive CD4+ T cells sorted from blood. Documented subset: CD45RA+ positively selected. These receptors all stem from a young man in good health.

The chain couples TRBV30 to TRBJ1-3; no firm D call. Germline-derived CDR1 and CDR2 are GTSNPN and SVGIG (reference sequence). The CDR3 spans 13 residues. The ends were cut back, 0 bases at V and 4 bases at J, with 7 bases in the middle. The CDR3 DNA reads as TGTGCCTGGAGTGTCAAGTTGGGAAACACCATATATTTT. It codes for CAWSVKLGNTIYF. Full variable domain (remainder filled in from reference TRBV30 and TRBJ1-3): SQTIHQWPATLVQPVGSPLSLECTVEGTSNPNLYWYRQAAGRGLQLLFYSVGIGQISSEVPQNLSASRPQDRQFILSSKKLLLSDSGFYLCAWSVKLGNTIYFGEGSWLTVV.

Here the CDR3 DNA reads TGTGCCAGCTCACCACCGGAGGGGGTAAATTCACCCCTCCACTTT. It codes for CASSPPEGVNSPLHF. The chain uses TRBV18 and TRBJ1-6, with D perhaps matching TRBD1 (6 bases). CDR1 and CDR2 (germline): KGHSH, LQKENI. Trimming pared 0 bases from V and 7 bases from J, leaving 10 bases between. There are 15 residues in the CDR3.

Concerning this clone itself: The sample holds other DNA sequences that translate to the same CDR3. This chain links TRBV19 with TRBJ1-1, with D perhaps matching TRBD1 (5 bases). Trimming pared 6 bases from V and 1 base from J, leaving 9 bases between. The CDR3 contains 13 residues. CDR1 is LNHDA, CDR2 SQIVND, per germline (reference sequence). CDR3 in amino acids: CASSPTGNTEAFF. CDR3 DNA sequence: TGTGCCAGTAGCCCTACAGGGAACACTGAAGCTTTCTTT.

A note on this clone: This same CDR3 is encoded by further DNA sequences in the sample. The CDR3, as DNA: TGTGCCAGCAGTGAATCTAGTTATGGCTACACCTTC. It yields the protein CASSESSYGYTF. The rearrangement uses TRBV2 and TRBJ1-2; D uncertain. Germline V lookup: CDR1 SNHLY, CDR2 FYNNEI. CDR3 size: 12 residues. Trimming stripped 2 bases from V and 5 bases from J, with 6 bases between. The variable domain in full, with the rest retrieved from reference TRBV2 and TRBJ1-2, is EPEVTQTPSHQVTQMGQEVILRCVPISNHLYFYWYRQILGQKVEFLVSFYNNEISEKSEIFDDQFSVERPDGSNFTLKIRSTKLEDSAMYFCASSESSYGYTFGSGTRLTVV.

V is TRBV2 and J is TRBJ2-3, with 9 bases identical to TRBD1. The CDR3 totals 14 residues. V lost 6 bases, J lost 4 bases, and 5 bases stayed unmatched. Per germline, CDR1 SNHLY and CDR2 FYNNEI. CDR3 DNA sequence: TGTGCCAGCAGCCGGGACAGGGCTGCAGATACGCAGTATTTT. It translates to CASSRDRAADTQYF.

The chain carries TRBV27 and TRBJ2-7; D not resolved. Germline CDR1 and CDR2: MNHEY and SMNVEV (reference sequence). The CDR3 runs 14 residues. Trimming removed 4 bases from V and 0 bases from J, with 10 bases in between. The CDR3 here is CASSWRPYSYEQYF. CDR3 DNA: TGTGCCAGCAGTTGGCGGCCATACTCCTACGAGCAGTACTTC.

The chain recombines TRBV19 with TRBJ1-2; possible D gene TRBD1, 6 bases. CDR3 length: 15 amino acids. V shed 6 bases and J shed 2 bases, with 16 bases lying between them. CDR1 is LNHDA, CDR2 SQIVND, per germline (reference sequence). The CDR3, as DNA: TGTGCCAGTAGCCGGACAGAAACTTTGAACTATGGCTACACCTTC. It translates to CASSRTETLNYGYTF.

The chain is built from TRBV10-3 and TRBJ1-3; D is ambiguous. CDR3 length: 14 residues. The germline V gene has CDR1 ENHRY and CDR2 SYGVKD. The V gene lost 2 bases and the J gene lost 4 bases, with 9 bases spanning the gap. The chain's CDR3 is CAISEAGLGNTIYF. The DNA for the CDR3 is TGTGCCATCAGTGAGGCAGGCCTGGGAAACACCATATATTTT.

V is TRBV2 and J is TRBJ2-3; the D call may be TRBD1 or TRBD2 (6 bases each). This CDR3 contains 17 residues. Germline CDR1 and CDR2: SNHLY and FYNNEI. The germline V and J ends were trimmed by 0 bases and 5 bases, with 18 bases remaining between them. The CDR3 sequence: CASSEAQGLGGEDTQYF. CDR3 nucleotides: TGTGCCAGCAGTGAAGCCCAGGGGTTGGGGGGCGAAGATACGCAGTATTTT.

A remark on this clone: This CDR3 is also generated by other DNA sequences in the sample. The rearrangement links TRBV5-5 to TRBJ1-1, with D possibly being TRBD1 (5 bases). This CDR3 spans 13 amino acids. Germline V gives CDR1 SGHKS, CDR2 YYEKEE (reference sequence). With 4 bases removed from V and 2 bases from J, the gap between germline ends came to 9 bases. The CDR3 here is CASSLTDNTEAFF. CDR3 sequence (DNA): TGTGCCAGCAGCCTGACAGATAACACTGAAGCTTTCTTT.